A selection of T cell receptor beta chains follows, all from one sample in a study of cytomegalovirus exposure and HLA in healthy donors. Profiling relied on immunoSEQ multiplex PCR, and the TCRdb table lists in-frame clones only, not all of them. The repertoire holds some 180,000 clones, with roughly four fifths as singletons. Sequenced input: PBMCs. These receptor sequences come from a man aged 30 to 45 in good health and CMV-seronegative. Both conserved end residues are part of each CDR3. Fields, in order: V gene, J gene, D gene, clone size, CDR3 protein, CDR3 DNA. D genes are given only for firm matches. Only some rows state a clone size, as once, few, many or a class for expanded clones.

TRBV28	TRBJ2-7	TRBD2	.	CASSPLQGGRAGGRYEQYF	TGTGCCAGCAGTCCCTTACAGGGAGGACGAGCGGGAGGGAGGTACGAGCAGTACTTC
TRBV10-3	TRBJ2-1	.	.	CAISEGGGIGSYNEQFF	TGTGCCATCAGTGAGGGGGGGGGCATCGGCTCCTACAATGAGCAGTTCTTC
TRBV4-1	TRBJ2-7	.	.	CASSVIGTYEQYF	TGCGCCAGCAGCGTCATCGGGACCTACGAGCAGTACTTC
TRBV6-1	TRBJ2-7	.	.	CASSGYTPYEQYF	TGTGCCAGCTCTGGTTACACCCCCTACGAGCAGTACTTC
TRBV7-9	TRBJ2-3	TRBD1	once	CASSFPKGTGHTDTQYF	TGTGCCAGCAGTTTCCCCAAGGGGACAGGGCACACAGATACGCAGTATTTT
TRBV9	TRBJ2-3	TRBD1	.	CASSVHTGGETTDTQYF	TGTGCCAGCAGCGTACATACAGGGGGAGAGACCACAGATACGCAGTATTTT
TRBV7-9	TRBJ1-1	.	few	CASSQGVNTEAFF	TGTGCCAGCAGCCAAGGGGTGAACACTGAAGCTTTCTTT
TRBV2	TRBJ1-5	.	.	CASNDGGNQPQHF	TGTGCCAGCAACGACGGCGGGAATCAGCCCCAGCATTTT
TRBV11-2	TRBJ1-1	.	.	CASSLGGGNTEAFF	TGTGCCAGCAGCTTAGGGGGGGGCAACACTGAAGCTTTCTTT
TRBV5-4	TRBJ2-5	.	.	CASSLAGAGETQYF	TGTGCCAGCAGCTTGGCCGGAGCGGGAGAGACCCAGTACTTC
TRBV18	TRBJ1-4	.	.	CASSTLGGANEKLFF	TGTGCCAGCTCAACTCTGGGAGGCGCTAATGAAAAACTGTTTTTT
TRBV19	TRBJ1-2	TRBD1	few	CASSAGDRGRFGYTF	TGTGCCAGTAGTGCCGGGGACAGGGGACGTTTTGGCTACACCTTC
TRBV2	TRBJ1-2	TRBD1	.	CASRKPGQVLYGYTF	TGTGCCAGCAGAAAACCGGGACAGGTCCTTTATGGCTACACCTTC
TRBV25-1	TRBJ2-4	.	.	CASSDQGAKNIQYF	TGTGCCAGCAGTGACCAGGGAGCCAAAAACATTCAGTACTTC
TRBV2	TRBJ2-7	TRBD2	.	CASSEWREGGDEQYF	TGTGCCAGCAGTGAATGGCGGGAGGGTGGAGACGAGCAGTACTTC
TRBV6-4	TRBJ2-3	.	.	CASSVLPGGDTQYF	TGTGCCAGCAGTGTTCTCCCAGGGGGGGATACGCAGTATTTT
TRBV5-4	TRBJ2-1	TRBD2	.	CASSFSSGSGNEQFF	TGTGCCAGCAGCTTTAGTAGCGGGAGTGGGAATGAGCAGTTCTTC
TRBV27	TRBJ2-7	.	.	CASSPSRTRGEQYF	TGTGCCAGCAGTCCCTCGAGGACGAGAGGGGAGCAGTACTTC
TRBV29-1	TRBJ2-7	.	few	CSVTTNGYEQYF	TGCAGCGTTACCACGAACGGCTACGAGCAGTACTTC
TRBV7-2	TRBJ2-7	TRBD2	.	CASSPRLAGAYEQYF	TGTGCCAGCAGCCCACGACTAGCGGGAGCATACGAGCAGTACTTC
TRBV5-6	TRBJ2-1	TRBD2	.	CASSSGLAHRNEQFF	TGTGCCAGCAGCTCGGGACTAGCCCACCGCAATGAGCAGTTCTTC
TRBV5-4	TRBJ2-3	TRBD2	.	CASSLGLAVTDTQYF	TGTGCCAGCAGCTTGGGGCTAGCGGTTACAGATACGCAGTATTTT
TRBV19	TRBJ2-1	.	.	CASSIDRGTAREQFF	TGTGCCAGTAGTATAGATCGGGGTACGGCGCGAGAGCAGTTCTTC
TRBV30	TRBJ2-1	.	once	CAWSVLGPNEQFF	TGTGCCTGGAGTGTACTGGGGCCCAATGAGCAGTTCTTC
TRBV28	TRBJ1-1	TRBD1	.	CASRATGGITEAFF	TGTGCCAGCAGAGCTACAGGGGGAATCACTGAAGCTTTCTTT
TRBV19	TRBJ2-7	.	.	CASSPHTLGQNEQYF	TGTGCCAGTAGCCCCCATACTCTGGGACAAAACGAGCAGTACTTC
TRBV6-5	TRBJ2-7	TRBD2	.	CASSYGGEYEQYF	TGTGCCAGCAGTTACGGGGGGGAGTACGAGCAGTACTTC
TRBV7-6	TRBJ2-7	.	.	CASSLLNDRAYEQYF	TGTGCCAGCAGCTTGCTAAACGACAGAGCCTACGAGCAGTACTTC
TRBV27	TRBJ2-7	TRBD1	few	CASRDRDEQYF	TGTGCCAGCAGAGACAGGGACGAGCAGTACTTC
TRBV6-1	TRBJ2-7	.	.	CASSEGGLRNYEQYF	TGTGCCAGCAGTGAAGGGGGCCTCCGAAACTACGAGCAGTACTTC
TRBV29-1	TRBJ1-2	.	.	CSVELWWGGENYGYTF	TGCAGCGTTGAGCTGTGGTGGGGCGGGGAGAACTATGGCTACACCTTC
TRBV9	TRBJ1-4	TRBD1	.	CASSVGSRGTNEKLFF	TGTGCCAGCAGCGTAGGGAGCAGGGGGACTAATGAAAAACTGTTTTTT
TRBV5-5	TRBJ2-7	.	few	CASSLVGEQYF	TGTGCCAGCAGCTTGGTCGGGGAGCAGTACTTC
TRBV28	TRBJ1-3	.	.	CASSFVGGSSGNTIYF	TGTGCCAGCAGTTTCGTGGGCGGGAGCTCTGGAAACACCATATATTTT
TRBV18	TRBJ1-1	.	once	CASSPILAMNTEAFF	TGTGCCAGCTCACCGATCTTGGCCATGAACACTGAAGCTTTCTTT
TRBV7-3	TRBJ2-1	.	.	CASSFRVVNEQFF	TGTGCCAGCAGCTTCCGGGTGGTGAATGAGCAGTTCTTC
TRBV7-8	TRBJ2-1	.	.	CASSSVGGVNNEQFF	TGTGCCAGCAGCTCCGTCGGCGGAGTTAACAATGAGCAGTTCTTC
TRBV9	TRBJ2-1	TRBD2	.	CASSVDTSGSLLNEQFF	TGTGCCAGCAGCGTAGACACGAGCGGGAGCTTGTTGAATGAGCAGTTCTTC
TRBV10-1	TRBJ2-5	.	.	CASSELEGRETQYF	TGCGCCAGCAGTGAATTGGAGGGCCGGGAGACCCAGTACTTC
TRBV5-1	TRBJ1-1	TRBD1	.	CASSFGQGKAEAFF	TGCGCCAGCAGCTTCGGACAGGGTAAAGCTGAAGCTTTCTTT
TRBV12-1	TRBJ2-5	.	few	CASSSFVVTGTSGSPTQETQYF	TGTGCCAGCAGCTCCTTTGTGGTGACCGGGACTAGCGGGAGTCCAACCCAAGAGACCCAGTACTTC
TRBV11-2	TRBJ2-2	TRBD2	.	CASSLQAGVAGELFF	TGTGCCAGCAGCTTACAAGCGGGAGTGGCCGGGGAGCTGTTTTTT
TRBV5-6	TRBJ2-7	TRBD2	.	CASKMGDYHYEQYF	TGTGCCAGCAAAATGGGGGACTACCACTACGAGCAGTACTTC
TRBV4-2	TRBJ1-3	TRBD1	.	CASSQDNRGASGNTIYF	TGTGCCAGCAGCCAAGACAACAGGGGGGCGTCTGGAAACACCATATATTTT
TRBV6-1	TRBJ2-3	.	.	CASRGQPTDTQYF	TGTGCCAGCAGAGGACAGCCCACAGATACGCAGTATTTT
TRBV4-2	TRBJ2-1	.	.	CASSQEVADEQFF	TGTGCCAGCAGCCAAGAAGTGGCCGATGAGCAGTTCTTC
TRBV19	TRBJ2-3	TRBD1	.	CASTDRGGTDTQYF	TGTGCCAGTACTGACAGGGGAGGCACAGATACGCAGTATTTT
TRBV6-6	TRBJ2-7	.	.	CASSYSPSYADEQYF	TGTGCCAGCAGTTACTCGCCTAGTTATGCGGACGAGCAGTACTTC
TRBV18	TRBJ1-1	.	.	CASSQGVGQMNTEAFF	TGTGCCAGCTCACAAGGGGTTGGGCAGATGAACACTGAAGCTTTCTTT
TRBV11-2	TRBJ1-5	.	.	CASKRGQYSNQPQHF	TGTGCCAGCAAAAGAGGACAGTATAGCAATCAGCCCCAGCATTTT
TRBV29-1	TRBJ2-7	TRBD1	.	CSVELGGGREQYF	TGCAGCGTTGAATTAGGGGGCGGTCGGGAGCAGTACTTC
TRBV25-1	TRBJ2-2	TRBD1	.	CASSEGGTGLGPGELFF	TGTGCCAGCAGTGAAGGCGGGACAGGACTGGGGCCCGGGGAGCTGTTTTTT
TRBV5-1	TRBJ2-5	TRBD1	.	CASSNWDRAETQYF	TGCGCCAGCAGCAACTGGGACAGGGCAGAGACCCAGTACTTC
TRBV6-1	TRBJ2-7	TRBD1	.	CASSDIIRQGLYEQYF	TGTGCCAGCAGTGATATTATAAGACAGGGGCTCTACGAGCAGTACTTC